This T cell receptor (beta chain) was retrieved from a study of Ad26.COV2.S vaccination and SARS-CoV-2 variants. For the study at large: The vaccine Ad26.COV2.S was put into the muscle once, or twice with 56 days between. Study results and limitations: Breadth of non-spike TCRs did not differ between vaccinees and placebo recipients. The TCR breadth and depth analyses may have produced an underestimate of total T cell responses.

Worth noting for this clone: The antigen is unknown.

Profiling relied on immunoSEQ multiplex PCR, and the TCRdb table lists in-frame clones only, not all of them. The sample includes 350,000 to 450,000 clones, about 90% seen only once; the top ten take more than 1.5%. The V gene's germline CDR1 is MNHEY and CDR2 SVGEGT. This CDR3 is 16 amino acids long. Trimming shortened V by 2 bases and J by 2 bases, and 14 bases separated the two germline ends. Sample treatment: some 19 received Ad26.COV2.S at low or high dose, single or two shots; several received placebo; per-sample allocation not given. The investigators took samples on day 63 after the first vaccine or placebo injection.

The clonotype originates from a person aged 18 to 59 who received the Ad26.COV2.S COVID-19 vaccine or a placebo. The chain is built from TRBV6-2 or TRBV6-3 and TRBJ2-3; D call uncertain. The source was peripheral blood, collected in a trial of Ad26.COV2.S vaccine versus placebo. The DNA for the CDR3 is TGTGCCAGCAGTTACGTTGTGGGAAGGAACACAGATACGCAGTATTTT. This sequence encodes CASSYVVGRNTDTQYF.